A selection of T cell receptor beta chains follows, all from one sample in a study of shared clonotypes between healthy human individuals. Profiled with immunoSEQ multiplex PCR; TCRdb holds only in-frame clones, not every one. The sample lists some 2,000,000 clones; 85% to 95% were seen once. Sequencing was performed on naive CD4+ T cells sorted from blood. The receptors were sampled from a man aged 18-30 years in good health. The CDR3 runs from the conserved cysteine through the conserved F or W. A D gene is named only where the DNA matches it firmly. Rows may omit the clone size; those that give it use once, few, many or a size class.

j_call: TRBJ2-1
d_call: -
clone_size: -
v_call: TRBV30
cdr3_aa: CAWIPWGSSYNEQFF
cdr3_nt: TGTGCCTGGATCCCATGGGGGAGCTCCTACAATGAGCAGTTCTTC

j_call: TRBJ1-1
d_call: -
clone_size: -
v_call: TRBV11-2
cdr3_aa: CASSLAVRMNTEAFF
cdr3_nt: TGTGCCAGCAGCTTAGCGGTTAGGATGAACACTGAAGCTTTCTTT

j_call: TRBJ2-2
d_call: -
clone_size: -
v_call: TRBV7-3
cdr3_aa: CASSLGTFGDGAVTGELFF
cdr3_nt: TGTGCCAGCAGCTTAGGGACTTTTGGGGACGGAGCGGTCACCGGGGAGCTGTTTTTT

j_call: TRBJ1-4
d_call: -
clone_size: -
v_call: TRBV30
cdr3_aa: CAWSAGTRGGQKLFF
cdr3_nt: TGTGCCTGGAGTGCCGGGACACGCGGGGGACAAAAACTGTTTTTT

j_call: TRBJ2-1
d_call: TRBD2
clone_size: -
v_call: TRBV7-9
cdr3_aa: CASSSKGLAGGPYNEQFF
cdr3_nt: TGTGCCAGCAGCTCCAAGGGACTAGCGGGAGGCCCCTACAATGAGCAGTTCTTC

j_call: TRBJ1-2
d_call: TRBD1
clone_size: -
v_call: TRBV15
cdr3_aa: CATSRDRDYGYTF
cdr3_nt: TGTGCCACCAGCCGGGACAGGGACTATGGCTACACCTTC

j_call: TRBJ2-7
d_call: -
clone_size: -
v_call: TRBV19
cdr3_aa: CASSIAQAATYEQYF
cdr3_nt: TGTGCCAGTAGTATAGCACAGGCGGCAACCTACGAGCAGTACTTC

j_call: TRBJ1-2
d_call: -
clone_size: -
v_call: TRBV5-1
cdr3_aa: CASSLDRVRYGYTF
cdr3_nt: TGCGCCAGCAGCTTGGACAGGGTGCGGTATGGCTACACCTTC

j_call: TRBJ1-1
d_call: -
clone_size: -
v_call: TRBV2
cdr3_aa: CASNPQGFTEAFF
cdr3_nt: TGTGCCAGCAACCCTCAGGGGTTCACTGAAGCTTTCTTT

j_call: TRBJ2-5
d_call: TRBD2
clone_size: -
v_call: TRBV5-1
cdr3_aa: CASSSGGPGETQYF
cdr3_nt: TGCGCCAGCAGCTCGGGGGGGCCCGGAGAGACCCAGTACTTC

j_call: TRBJ1-5
d_call: -
clone_size: -
v_call: TRBV19
cdr3_aa: CASSIPGLKKPQHF
cdr3_nt: TGTGCCAGTAGTATTCCGGGGTTAAAAAAGCCCCAGCATTTT

j_call: TRBJ2-2
d_call: TRBD1
clone_size: -
v_call: TRBV6-4
cdr3_aa: CASSDVGFGTAGELFF
cdr3_nt: TGTGCCAGCAGTGACGTGGGGTTCGGGACAGCCGGGGAGCTGTTTTTT

j_call: TRBJ1-4
d_call: -
clone_size: once
v_call: TRBV27
cdr3_aa: CASSLQGTNEKLFF
cdr3_nt: TGTGCCAGCAGTTTACAGGGCACTAATGAAAAACTGTTTTTT

j_call: TRBJ1-1
d_call: -
clone_size: -
v_call: TRBV2
cdr3_aa: CASSELGGHTEAFF
cdr3_nt: TGTGCCAGCAGTGAATTGGGGGGACACACTGAAGCTTTCTTT

j_call: TRBJ1-1
d_call: -
clone_size: once
v_call: TRBV2
cdr3_aa: CASSEIVNTEAFF
cdr3_nt: TGTGCCAGCAGTGAAATTGTGAACACTGAAGCTTTCTTT

j_call: TRBJ2-3
d_call: -
clone_size: -
v_call: TRBV5-1
cdr3_aa: CASRLWVFGGNADTQYF
cdr3_nt: TGCGCCAGCAGACTGTGGGTCTTTGGCGGGAACGCAGATACGCAGTATTTT

j_call: TRBJ2-1
d_call: -
clone_size: -
v_call: TRBV18
cdr3_aa: CASSGSRGADNEQFF
cdr3_nt: TGTGCCAGCTCGGGTAGCCGTGGGGCGGACAATGAGCAGTTCTTC

j_call: TRBJ1-1
d_call: TRBD1
clone_size: -
v_call: TRBV25-1
cdr3_aa: CASSDGTAGNTEAFF
cdr3_nt: TGTGCCAGCAGTGACGGGACAGCCGGTAACACTGAAGCTTTCTTT

j_call: TRBJ2-6
d_call: TRBD1
clone_size: -
v_call: TRBV4-1
cdr3_aa: CASSQDLSDRGAAGANVLTF
cdr3_nt: TGCGCCAGCAGCCAAGATTTGTCGGACAGGGGGGCCGCTGGGGCCAACGTCCTGACTTTC